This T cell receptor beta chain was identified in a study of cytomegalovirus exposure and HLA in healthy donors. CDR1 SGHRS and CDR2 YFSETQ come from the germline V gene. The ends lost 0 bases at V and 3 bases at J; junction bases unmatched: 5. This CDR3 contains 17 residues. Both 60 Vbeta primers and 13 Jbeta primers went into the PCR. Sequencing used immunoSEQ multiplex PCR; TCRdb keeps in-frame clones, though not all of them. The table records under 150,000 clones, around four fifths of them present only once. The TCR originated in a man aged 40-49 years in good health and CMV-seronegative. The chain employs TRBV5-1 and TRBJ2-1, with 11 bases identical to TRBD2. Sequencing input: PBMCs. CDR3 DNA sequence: TGCGCCAGCAGCTTGGCCTTACTAGCGGGAGACTACAATGAGCAGTTCTTC. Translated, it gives CASSLALLAGDYNEQFF.